This T cell receptor (beta chain) was sequenced for a study of blood T cell repertoires in COVID-19. Original methodology: Quantification of nucleated cells was approximated via reference gene primer amplification. Assay used: immunoSEQ multiplex PCR; TCRdb lists only in-frame clones, some missing. The D gene and trimming were derived from the DNA, and the V and J assignments and clone size from that table. The sample has over 70,000 clones, nearly 90% seen once. Germline CDR1 is SNHLY and CDR2 is FYNNEI. The length of the CDR3 is 16 residues. V was clipped by 2 bases and J by 5 bases; unmatched bases: 11.

This chain connects TRBV2 to TRBJ2-5, with TRBD2 identical over 7 bases. Sequencing was carried out using peripheral blood. The source of this sequence is a woman aged 80 or over with active or convalescent COVID-19. In DNA, the CDR3 is TGTGCCAGCAGTGAATGGGGGGGTTTACTCGGGGAGACCCAGTACTTC. The encoded protein is CASSEWGGLLGETQYF.